This entry is about one T cell receptor beta chain. Its antigen is undetermined. Profiling relied on immunoSEQ multiplex PCR, and the TCRdb table lists in-frame clones only, not all of them. Here the sample spans some 120,000 clones, approximately 92% being singletons. This CDR3 has 17 residues. J lost 8 bases, V lost 0 bases, and 10 bases had no gene match. Per the germline V gene, CDR1 is SNHLY and CDR2 is FYNNEI. These data originate in a study of T cell responses to AZD1222 COVID-19 vaccine. Regarding the study as a whole: The sample set comprised mostly white British donors with more females, and clonal diversity was possibly underestimated.

The receptor comes from an adult who received the MenACWY meningococcal vaccine as a control. This sample comprised peripheral blood, obtained 28 days after the second dose of the MenACWY control vaccine. The V call is TRBV2, the J call TRBJ2-3; 11 bases map to TRBD2. CDR3 amino acids: CASSEAGLAGGRRTQYF. In DNA form, the CDR3 reads TGTGCCAGCAGTGAAGCAGGTCTAGCGGGAGGCCGTCGTACGCAGTATTTT.